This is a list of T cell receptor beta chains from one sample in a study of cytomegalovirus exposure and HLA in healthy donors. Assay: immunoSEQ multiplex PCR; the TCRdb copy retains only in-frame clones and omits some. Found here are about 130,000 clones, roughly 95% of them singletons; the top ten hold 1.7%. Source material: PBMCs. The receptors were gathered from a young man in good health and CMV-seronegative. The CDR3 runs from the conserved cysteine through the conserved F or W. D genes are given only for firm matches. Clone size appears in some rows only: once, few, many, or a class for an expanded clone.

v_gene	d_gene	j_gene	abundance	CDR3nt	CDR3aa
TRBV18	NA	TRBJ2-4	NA	TGTGCCAGCTCACCATGGAGGTCGCCTTGGGACAAAAACATTCAGTACTTC	CASSPWRSPWDKNIQYF
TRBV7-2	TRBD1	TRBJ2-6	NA	TGTGCCAGCAGCTCTATTGGACAGGGGGCGCTTGGGGCCAACGTCCTGACTTTC	CASSSIGQGALGANVLTF
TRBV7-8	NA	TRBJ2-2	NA	TGTGCCTCGTCCTCCCGGGACTCCCGGCATGCCGGGGAGCTGTTTTTT	CASSSRDSRHAGELFF
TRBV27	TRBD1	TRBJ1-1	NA	TGTGCCAGCAGTCACCTACGCCAGGGGGCTGTTGAAGCTTTCTTT	CASSHLRQGAVEAFF
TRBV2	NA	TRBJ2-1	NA	TGTGCCAGCCGAGACTCGGACGTCGGGAGTCTTTTCTTCGATGAGCAGTTCTTC	CASRDSDVGSLFFDEQFF
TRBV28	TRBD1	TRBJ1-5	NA	TGTGCCAGCAGTTTAAGAAGGACAGGGAATAGCAATCAGCCCCAGCATTTT	CASSLRRTGNSNQPQHF
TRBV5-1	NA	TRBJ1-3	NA	TGCGCCAGCAGCTTGGACAGCCTCGGAGGGGGAAACACCATATATTTT	CASSLDSLGGGNTIYF
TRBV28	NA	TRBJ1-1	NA	TGTGCCAGCAGAGGGGGACCCCCGAACACTGAAGCTTTCTTT	CASRGGPPNTEAFF
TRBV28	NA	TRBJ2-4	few	TGTGCCAGCAGACCTACGGCCGGAGACATTCAGTACTTC	CASRPTAGDIQYF
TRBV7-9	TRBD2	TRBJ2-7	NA	TGTGCCAGCAGCTTAGGGACTAGCGACGGAACCTACGAGCAGTACTTC	CASSLGTSDGTYEQYF
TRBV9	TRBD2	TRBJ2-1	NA	TGTGCCAGCAGCGCGGGACTAGCGGTGGGCAATGAGCAGTTCTTC	CASSAGLAVGNEQFF
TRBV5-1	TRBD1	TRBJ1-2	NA	TGCGCCAGCAGCTTACAGGGGGAAGGGCATGGCTACACCTTC	CASSLQGEGHGYTF
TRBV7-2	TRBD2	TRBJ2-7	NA	TGTGCCAGCAGCTTCGTGGTGGGGGGTTCTAGCGGGAGGTTCCACGAGCAGTACTTC	CASSFVVGGSSGRFHEQYF
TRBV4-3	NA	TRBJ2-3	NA	TGCGCCAGCAGCCTCCTGGGGGGTGAGGCAGATACGCAGTATTTT	CASSLLGGEADTQYF
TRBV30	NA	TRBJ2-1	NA	TGTGCCTGGAGAAAGGGAGCCCACAGTTCCTACAATGAGCAGTTCTTC	CAWRKGAHSSYNEQFF
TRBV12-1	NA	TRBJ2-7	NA	TGTGCCAGCAGCCGCATGACTAGCGGGGTAACCTACGAGCAGTACTTC	CASSRMTSGVTYEQYF
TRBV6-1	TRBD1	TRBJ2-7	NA	TGTGCCAGCAGTTTCCAGGGGACAGGGAAAGGCGAGCAGTACTTC	CASSFQGTGKGEQYF
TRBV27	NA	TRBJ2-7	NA	TGTGCCAGCAGGGGCAGCTCCTACGAGCAGTACTTC	CASRGSSYEQYF
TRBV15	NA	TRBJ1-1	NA	TGTGCCACCAGCAGGCGGGACGGATTGAACACTGAAGCTTTCTTT	CATSRRDGLNTEAFF
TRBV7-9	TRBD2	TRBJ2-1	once	TGTGCCAGCAGCTCCCGCCTAGCGGAGAGCTCCTACAATGAGCAGTTCTTC	CASSSRLAESSYNEQFF
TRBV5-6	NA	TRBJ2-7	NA	TGTGCCAGCAGCTCATCCTACGAGCAGTACTTC	CASSSSYEQYF
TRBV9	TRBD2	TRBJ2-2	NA	TGTGCCAGCAGCGTTGGACTAGCGGGAAAGATCGGGGAGCTGTTTTTT	CASSVGLAGKIGELFF